This T cell receptor (beta chain) was identified during a study of shared clonotypes between healthy human individuals. Study-wide results and caveats: Naive subsets generally had larger estimated richness than memory subsets. Clonotype sharing across donors was expected to vary with sequencing depth.

This clone showed up just a few times. No antigen is known for it. Other DNA sequences of this sample code for an identical CDR3. The assay was immunoSEQ multiplex PCR, and TCRdb's table has in-frame clones only and misses some. The sample has some 1 million clones, approximately 70% seen once. The V and J ends lost 1 base and 7 bases respectively, with 7 bases between them. CDR1 and CDR2 (germline): SGHTA, FQGNSA. CDR3 length equals 12 residues. The sequenced sample consisted of memory CD4+ T cells sorted from blood. The subset denotes: CD45RA-negative fraction. The sequence derives from a man younger than 35 in good health. J is TRBJ1-2 and V is TRBV7-2; no definite D call. The CDR3 protein is CASSLGLGGYTF. The DNA of the CDR3 is TGTGCCAGCAGCTTAGGTTTGGGTGGCTACACCTTC. Combining the CDR3 with reference TRBV7-2 and TRBJ1-2 gives the whole variable domain GAGVSQSPSNKVTEKGKDVELRCDPISGHTALYWYRQSLGQGLEFLIYFQGNSAPDKSGLPSDRFSAERTGGSVSTLTIQRTQQEDSAVYLCASSLGLGGYTFGSGTRLTVV.